A selection of T cell receptor beta chains follows, all from one sample in a study of CD8 T cells in Susac syndrome. One entry per CDR3 protein, called by TCRdb with MiXCR from the immunoSEQ multiplex PCR reads. The sample records about 120,000 distinct CDR3 sequences, about 95% being singletons. Sequencing was done on a sample of CD8+ T cells from PBMCs. Receptor source: a human donor with Susac syndrome. The CDR3 runs from the conserved cysteine through the conserved F or W. The D gene is left open where the match is weak. Rows give clone size only sometimes, using once, few, many, or a class for an expanded clone.

-,TRBJ1-2,-,TRBV9,CASSAVGTNYGYTF,TGTGCCAGCAGCGCCGTCGGAACTAACTATGGCTACACCTTC
-,TRBJ2-7,TRBD1,TRBV6-6,CASSRTGDEQYF,TGTGCCAGCAGCAGAACAGGGGACGAGCAGTACTTC
-,TRBJ1-1,-,TRBV1,CTSSQDTAPGPLNTEAFF,TGCACCAGCAGCCAAGATACGGCCCCCGGCCCGTTGAACACTGAAGCTTTCTTT
-,TRBJ2-4,-,TRBV29-1,CSVETEKAKNIQYF,TGCAGCGTTGAGACCGAGAAGGCCAAAAACATTCAGTACTTC
-,TRBJ1-1,-,TRBV6-4,CASSDGAEGEAFF,TGTGCCAGCAGTGATGGGGCAGAGGGTGAAGCTTTCTTT
-,TRBJ2-5,TRBD1,TRBV5-6,CASSSSLSTGGETQYF,TGTGCCAGCAGCTCCTCACTATCAACAGGGGGAGAGACCCAGTACTTC
-,TRBJ1-1,-,TRBV4-1,CASSQGRYEAFF,TGCGCCAGCAGCCAAGGTAGATACGAAGCTTTCTTT
-,TRBJ1-2,-,TRBV12-3/TRBV12-4,CASSSGTHGYTF,TGTGCCAGCAGTTCCGGGACCCATGGCTACACCTTC
-,TRBJ2-7,TRBD1,TRBV30,CACSGQETSYEQYF,TGTGCCTGCTCGGGACAGGAGACCTCCTACGAGCAGTACTTC
-,TRBJ2-7,-,TRBV7-9,CASSLGVGPLYEQYF,TGTGCCAGCAGCTTAGGGGTAGGGCCCCTCTACGAGCAGTACTTC
once,TRBJ2-2,-,TRBV4-2,CASRPTTGELFF,TGTGCCAGCAGACCCACAACCGGGGAGCTGTTTTTT
-,TRBJ2-7,TRBD1,TRBV7-9,CASSQLPGQLYEQYF,TGTGCCAGCAGTCAGCTACCGGGACAGCTTTACGAGCAGTACTTC
-,TRBJ2-1,-,TRBV30,CAWSQGFDNEQFF,TGTGCCTGGAGTCAGGGTTTTGACAATGAGCAGTTCTTC
-,TRBJ2-5,-,TRBV3-1,CASSQLSLVGETQYF,TGTGCCAGCAGCCAACTTTCACTAGTAGGGGAGACCCAGTACTTC
few,TRBJ2-1,TRBD1,TRBV18,CASSPGTGGYNEQFF,TGTGCCAGCTCACCAGGGACAGGGGGCTACAATGAGCAGTTCTTC
-,TRBJ2-3,-,TRBV30,CAWSVAGSTDTQYF,TGTGCCTGGAGTGTAGCGGGTAGCACAGATACGCAGTATTTT
-,TRBJ2-1,-,TRBV12-3/TRBV12-4,CASSLGPLGDEQFF,TGTGCCAGCAGTTTAGGGCCGTTGGGGGATGAGCAGTTCTTC